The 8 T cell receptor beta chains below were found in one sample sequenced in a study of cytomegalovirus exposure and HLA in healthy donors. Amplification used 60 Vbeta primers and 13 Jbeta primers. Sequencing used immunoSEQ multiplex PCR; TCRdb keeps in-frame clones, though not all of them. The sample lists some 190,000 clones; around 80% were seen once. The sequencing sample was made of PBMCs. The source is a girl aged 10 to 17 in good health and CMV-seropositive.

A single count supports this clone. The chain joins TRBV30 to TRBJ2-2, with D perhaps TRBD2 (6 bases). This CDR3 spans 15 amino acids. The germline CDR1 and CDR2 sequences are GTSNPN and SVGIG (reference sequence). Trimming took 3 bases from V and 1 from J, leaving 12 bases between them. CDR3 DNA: TGTGCCTGGAGGGGGGGTAAGCGGAACACCGGGGAGCTGTTTTTT. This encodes CAWRGGKRNTGELFF.

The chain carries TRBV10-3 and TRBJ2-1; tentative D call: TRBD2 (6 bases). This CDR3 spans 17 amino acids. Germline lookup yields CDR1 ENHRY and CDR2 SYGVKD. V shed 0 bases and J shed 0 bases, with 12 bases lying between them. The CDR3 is CAISESVGTPSYNEQFF. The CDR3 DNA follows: TGTGCCATCAGTGAGTCGGTTGGGACTCCCTCCTACAATGAGCAGTTCTTC.

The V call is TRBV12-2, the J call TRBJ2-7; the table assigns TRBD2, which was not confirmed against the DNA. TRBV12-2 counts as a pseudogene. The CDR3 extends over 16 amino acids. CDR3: CASRLVPSGRSYEQYF. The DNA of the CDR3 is TGTGCAAGTCGCTTAGTTCCCAGCGGGAGATCCTACGAGCAGTACTTC.

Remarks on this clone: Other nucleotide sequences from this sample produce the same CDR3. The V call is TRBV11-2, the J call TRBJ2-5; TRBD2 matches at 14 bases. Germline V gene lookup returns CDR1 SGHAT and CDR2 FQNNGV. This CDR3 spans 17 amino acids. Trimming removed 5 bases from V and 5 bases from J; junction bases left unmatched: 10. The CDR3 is CASSPEGLAGVGETQYF. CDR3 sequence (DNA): TGTGCCAGCAGCCCCGAGGGACTAGCGGGAGTAGGTGAGACCCAGTACTTC.

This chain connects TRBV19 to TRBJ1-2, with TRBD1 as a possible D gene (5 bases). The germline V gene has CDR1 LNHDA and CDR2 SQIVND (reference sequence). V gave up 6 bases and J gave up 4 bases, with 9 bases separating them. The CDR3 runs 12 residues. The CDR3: CASRTETYGYTF. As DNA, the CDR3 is TGTGCCAGTAGGACAGAGACCTATGGCTACACCTTC.

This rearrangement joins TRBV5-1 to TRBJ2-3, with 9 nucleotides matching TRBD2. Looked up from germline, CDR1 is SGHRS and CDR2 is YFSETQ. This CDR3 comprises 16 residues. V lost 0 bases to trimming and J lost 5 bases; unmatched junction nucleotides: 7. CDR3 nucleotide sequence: TGCGCCAGCAGCTTGGCCGGGACTAGCCATGGAGATACGCAGTATTTT. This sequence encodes CASSLAGTSHGDTQYF.

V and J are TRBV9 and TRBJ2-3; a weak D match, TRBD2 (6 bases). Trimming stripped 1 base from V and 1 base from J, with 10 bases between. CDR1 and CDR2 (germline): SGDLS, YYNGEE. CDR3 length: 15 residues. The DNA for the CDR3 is TGTGCCAGCAGCGTAACGGGAGTTGGCACAGATACGCAGTATTTT. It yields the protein CASSVTGVGTDTQYF.

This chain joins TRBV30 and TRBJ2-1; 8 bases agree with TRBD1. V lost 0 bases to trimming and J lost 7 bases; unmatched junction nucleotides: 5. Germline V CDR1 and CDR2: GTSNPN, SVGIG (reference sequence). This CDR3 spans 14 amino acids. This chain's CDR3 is CAWSVAGGANEQFF. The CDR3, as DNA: TGTGCCTGGAGTGTAGCAGGGGGCGCAAATGAGCAGTTCTTC.